Presented here are 11 T cell receptor beta chains from one specimen sequenced in a study of blood T cell repertoires in COVID-19. Libraries were prepared by immunoSEQ multiplex PCR; TCRdb keeps only in-frame clonotypes and omits some of them. Here the sample spans approximately 89,000 clones, about 82% being singletons. The sequenced sample was peripheral blood. The receptors were sampled from a woman aged 70-85 years with active or convalescent COVID-19.

The rearrangement links TRBV7-8 to TRBJ2-1; D call uncertain. Germline V gives CDR1 SGHVS, CDR2 FQNEAQ. Trimming removed 4 bases from V and 6 bases from J, with 13 bases in between. The CDR3 has 14 amino acids. CDR3 residues: CASSSEIYLNEQFF. CDR3 coding DNA: TGTGCCAGCAGCTCTGAGATTTATCTCAATGAGCAGTTCTTC.

The chain couples TRBV5-1 to TRBJ2-1, with TRBD2 matching over 13 bases. This CDR3 has 16 residues. Germline V CDR1 and CDR2: SGHRS, YFSETQ. The V gene end was trimmed by 0 bases and the J gene end by 7 bases; junction bases not matched to a gene: 4. This CDR3 is CASSLAPGLAGNEQFF. The CDR3 DNA follows: TGCGCCAGCAGCTTGGCCCCGGGACTAGCGGGGAATGAGCAGTTCTTC.

V is TRBV5-1 and J is TRBJ2-1; tentatively, D is TRBD1 (6 bases). The CDR3 is made up of 15 amino acids. Germline-derived CDR1 and CDR2 are SGHRS and YFSETQ. V gave up 0 bases and J gave up 4 bases, with 11 bases separating them. CDR3 coding DNA: TGCGCCAGCAGCTTGGACAGGGCCCCATACAATGAGCAGTTCTTC. The encoded protein is CASSLDRAPYNEQFF.

The chain employs TRBV19 and TRBJ1-6; no clear D gene. CDR1 is LNHDA and CDR2 is SQIVND in the germline V gene (reference sequence). The CDR3 sequence is 13 residues long. V was clipped by 8 bases and J by 6 bases, with 11 bases between them. CDR3 in DNA: TGTGCCAGTCTCCCGGGAACTAATTCACCCCTCCACTTT. Translating it yields CASLPGTNSPLHF.

V and J are TRBV18 and TRBJ1-2; 7 bases map to TRBD1. The trim removed 2 bases at V and 2 bases at J, leaving 8 bases unmatched. CDR3 length: 16 amino acids. Germline loops: CDR1 KGHSH, CDR2 LQKENI. The CDR3 DNA sequence: TGTGCCAGCTCACCAACTCGACAGGGCCTGAACTATGGCTACACCTTC. Translated: CASSPTRQGLNYGYTF.

CDR3 bases: TGCAGCGTTGAAGCCAGGGATGAGCAGTACTTC. Translation: CSVEARDEQYF. The V call is TRBV29-1, the J call TRBJ2-7, with a possible D match to TRBD1 (5 bases). The CDR3 contains 11 residues. Trimming removed 1 base at V and 7 bases at J, with 8 bases between. Germline loops: CDR1 SQVTM, CDR2 ANQGSEA.

The V gene is TRBV3-1 (or the pseudogene TRBV3-2), the J gene TRBJ2-3; a weak D match, TRBD1 (7 bases). Trimming stripped 0 bases from V and 2 bases from J, with 15 bases between. The germline CDR1 and CDR2 sequences are LGHDT and YNNKEL (reference sequence). This CDR3 has 17 amino acids. CDR3 amino acids: CASSQERRGRDTDTQYF. In nucleotides, the CDR3 is TGTGCCAGCAGCCAAGAAAGGAGGGGGCGAGACACAGATACGCAGTATTTT.

The chain couples TRBV5-1 to TRBJ2-5; weak D call: TRBD1 (5 bases). In germline, CDR1 is SGHRS, CDR2 YFSETQ. V gave up 0 bases and J gave up 0 bases, with 12 bases separating them. This CDR3 is built from 16 residues. The CDR3 bases are TGCGCCAGCAGCTTGGCCGCAGGGCCTGACCAAGAGACCCAGTACTTC. It specifies CASSLAAGPDQETQYF.

The chain has TRBV5-1 and TRBJ2-6; 12 nucleotides agree with TRBD2. The CDR3 length is 18 residues. CDR1 and CDR2 (germline): SGHRS, YFSETQ. The V gene end was trimmed by 3 bases and the J gene end by 0 bases; junction bases not matched to a gene: 4. CDR3 protein: CASSSGLAGLSGANVLTF. CDR3 nucleotide sequence: TGCGCCAGCAGCTCCGGACTAGCGGGACTCTCTGGGGCCAACGTCCTGACTTTC.

This clone was seen more than once but under ten times. This sequence joins TRBV27 and TRBJ2-7; 13 bases fit TRBD2. This CDR3 has 15 amino acids. V shed 6 bases, J shed 0 bases, and the junction held 2 bases outside the gene matches. CDR1 and CDR2 (germline): MNHEY, SMNVEV (reference sequence). CDR3 coding DNA: TGTGCCAGCAGGACTAGCGGGGGGAGCTCCTACGAGCAGTACTTC. This sequence encodes CASRTSGGSSYEQYF.

The rearrangement links TRBV6-5 to TRBJ2-5; 7 bases are a match to TRBD2. V was clipped by 0 bases and J by 1 base; unmatched bases: 5. The CDR3 covers 16 residues. Looked up from germline, CDR1 is MNHEY and CDR2 is SVGAGI. The CDR3 loop reads CASSYSIGGGQETQYF. CDR3 DNA: TGTGCCAGCAGTTACTCGATCGGCGGGGGCCAAGAGACCCAGTACTTC.